The 20 T cell receptor beta chains presented below share a single source sample, sequenced in a study of vaccination and CD4 T cells after COVID-19. Cultured CD4+ T cell DNA underwent sequencing with the Oncomine TCR Beta short-read assay. One entry per CDR3 protein results from TCRdb running MiXCR on the PCR reads. The repertoire holds over 15,000 distinct CDR3 sequences, 40% to 50% seen once, with around 5% in the top ten. Treatment in this sample: 10-day PBMC culture with coronavirus spike peptide pools or control peptides (ViraFEST assay). For these receptors, no antigen is known. This material consisted of CD4+ T cells from blood, cultured in vitro, taken before SARS-CoV-2 vaccination. The receptors were gathered from a human donor who had recovered from COVID-19.

The chain carries TRBV12-3 or TRBV12-4 and TRBJ1-5, with 7 nucleotides matching TRBD1. Trimming took 6 bases from V and 3 from J; bases not matched to a gene: 8. The CDR3 runs to 15 residues. The CDR3 coding sequence is TGTGCCAGCAGCCCCGACAGGGACCTCAATCAGCCCCAGCATTTT. It codes for CASSPDRDLNQPQHF.

V and J are TRBV20-1 and TRBJ2-7, with 7 positions matching TRBD1. Losses at the gene ends were 5 bases for V and 4 bases for J; bases not matched to a gene: 8. CDR3 size: 13 residues. The germline gives CDR1 DFQATT, CDR2 SNEGSKA (reference sequence). CDR3 region: CSAPHDRAYEQYF. For the CDR3, the DNA is TGCAGTGCTCCCCATGACAGGGCATACGAGCAGTACTTC.

This clonotype was detected only a few times. The chain has TRBV19 and TRBJ2-5, with D possibly TRBD1 on 5 matching bases. Germline lookup yields CDR1 LNHDA and CDR2 SQIVND (reference sequence). CDR3 size: 16 residues. Between the trimmed V and J ends, which lost 0 bases and 1 base, there was a span of 12 bases. This CDR3 reads CASSIDDSHLQETQYF. The CDR3 DNA follows: TGTGCCAGTAGTATAGATGACAGCCACCTCCAAGAGACCCAGTACTTC. Full variable domain (rest looked up from reference TRBV19 and TRBJ2-5): DGGITQSPKYLFRKEGQNVTLSCEQNLNHDAMYWYRQDPGQGLRLIYYSQIVNDFQKGDIAEGYSVSREKKESFPLTVTSAQKNPTAFYLCASSIDDSHLQETQYFGPGTRLLVL.

This clonotype appeared a few times. This chain joins TRBV7-8 and TRBJ2-4, with a possible D match to TRBD1 (5 bases). This CDR3 has 15 amino acids. Trimming pared 1 base from V and 8 bases from J, leaving 15 bases between. In germline, CDR1 is SGHVS, CDR2 FQNEAQ. CDR3: CASSLDTGARDIQYF. Here the CDR3 DNA reads TGTGCCAGCAGCTTAGATACTGGGGCTAGAGACATTCAGTACTTC.

The chain uses TRBV30 and TRBJ1-1; 7 nucleotides line up with TRBD1. The germline CDR1 and CDR2 sequences are GTSNPN and SVGIG (reference sequence). The CDR3 has 13 amino acids. J gave up 1 base and V 4 bases, and 3 bases lay outside the gene matches. The CDR3 bases are TGTGCCTGGACCCGGGACAGGAACACTGAAGCTTTCTTT. It translates to CAWTRDRNTEAFF.

The chain has TRBV18 and TRBJ2-5, with 10 bases aligning to TRBD1. The germline CDR1 and CDR2 sequences are KGHSH and LQKENI. Unmatched junction bases numbered 9, after V lost 7 bases and J lost 4 bases. The CDR3 extends over 15 amino acids. Written as DNA, the CDR3 is TGTGCCAGCTTAAAAGACAGGGGGCCAGGAGAGACCCAGTACTTC. This translates into CASLKDRGPGETQYF.

The chain combines TRBV7-2 with TRBJ2-7; D is perhaps TRBD2 (6 bases). V gave up 3 bases and J gave up 2 bases, with 8 bases separating them. Germline-derived CDR1 and CDR2 are SGHTA and FQGNSA. This CDR3 contains 13 residues. The CDR3 protein is CASSFGGTYEQYF. Written as DNA, the CDR3 is TGTGCCAGCAGCTTCGGCGGGACCTACGAGCAGTACTTC.

V usage is TRBV7-3 and J usage is TRBJ1-1; weak D call: TRBD1 (5 bases). Between the trimmed V and J ends, which lost 5 bases and 4 bases, there was a span of 11 bases. This CDR3 contains 13 residues. In germline, CDR1 is SGHTA, CDR2 FQGTGA. This CDR3 is CASSLMGGTEAFF. CDR3 coding DNA: TGTGCCAGCAGCCTAATGGGGGGCACTGAAGCTTTCTTT.

V and J are TRBV7-9 and TRBJ2-6; D unclear. Looked up from germline, CDR1 is SEHNR and CDR2 is FQNEAQ (reference sequence). The CDR3 loop spans 15 amino acids. Deletions cut 3 bases from V and 0 bases from J, with 6 bases between. In DNA, the CDR3 is TGTGCCAGCAGCTTCGGTTTCTCTGGGGCCAACGTCCTGACTTTC. This sequence encodes CASSFGFSGANVLTF.

The rearrangement uses TRBV2 and TRBJ1-1; D gene unclear. Trimming removed 4 bases from V and 4 bases from J, with 10 bases in between. CDR1 and CDR2 (germline): SNHLY, FYNNEI. The CDR3 loop spans 13 amino acids. In DNA, the CDR3 is TGTGCCAGCAGTGGGACCCTGGGCACTGAAGCTTTCTTT. Its protein product is CASSGTLGTEAFF.

This clonotype was counted between two and nine times. This chain connects TRBV19 to TRBJ2-5; the D gene is possibly TRBD2 (6 bases). Germline V lookup: CDR1 LNHDA, CDR2 SQIVND (reference sequence). V shed 3 bases and J shed 5 bases, with 13 bases lying between them. The CDR3 covers 14 residues. The CDR3 here is CASSMTGVLETQYF. DNA for the CDR3: TGTGCCAGTAGTATGACGGGGGTATTGGAGACCCAGTACTTC.

The chain carries TRBV11-3 and TRBJ2-4; possible D gene TRBD1, 6 bases. CDR3 length equals 14 residues. Looked up from germline, CDR1 is SGHNT and CDR2 is YENEEA. V was trimmed by 4 bases and J by 9 bases, leaving 16 bases between them. DNA for the CDR3: TGTGCCAGCAGCTATAACAGGGCCGCAAGCATTCAGTACTTC. It specifies CASSYNRAASIQYF.

The chain carries TRBV27 and TRBJ1-2, with 8 bases that match TRBD1. V shed 3 bases, J shed 6 bases, and the junction held 3 bases outside the gene matches. The CDR3 has 13 residues. CDR1 is MNHEY, CDR2 SMNVEV, per germline (reference sequence). The CDR3 here is CASSFWTGNGYTF. The CDR3 nucleotides read TGTGCCAGCAGTTTTTGGACAGGGAATGGCTACACCTTC.

The chain links TRBV6-1 to TRBJ1-1; D is unresolved. Trimming took 0 bases from V and 8 from J, leaving 13 bases between them. The CDR3 sequence is 14 residues long. The germline V gene has CDR1 MNHNS and CDR2 SASEGT. The CDR3 reads CASSEAAQRTEAFF. The CDR3 nucleotides are TGTGCCAGCAGTGAAGCGGCCCAAAGAACCGAAGCTTTCTTT.

The V gene is TRBV11-1, the J gene TRBJ2-7; 8 positions match TRBD2. In germline, CDR1 is SGHAT, CDR2 FQDESV (reference sequence). This CDR3 contains 15 residues. V lost 2 bases to trimming and J lost 0 bases; unmatched junction nucleotides: 3. CDR3 sequence reads: CASSLTAGDSYEQYF. The CDR3 DNA is TGTGCCAGCAGCTTAACAGCGGGGGACTCCTACGAGCAGTACTTC.

This clonotype has just a few counts. The J gene is TRBJ2-2, the V gene TRBV7-2; 10 nucleotides agree with TRBD2. After removal of 2 bases from V and 0 bases from J, the junction contained 6 bases not matched to a gene. Germline V gene lookup returns CDR1 SGHTA and CDR2 FQGNSA. This CDR3 region has 18 residues. The DNA for the CDR3 is TGTGCCAGCAGCTTAAAGACTAGCGGGTATGCGAACACCGGGGAGCTGTTTTTT. It specifies CASSLKTSGYANTGELFF.

A few counts support this clonotype. This rearrangement joins TRBV28 to TRBJ1-5; no reliable D call. V was clipped by 6 bases and J by 6 bases, with 18 bases between them. The germline V gene has CDR1 MDHEN and CDR2 SYDVKM. CDR3 length: 15 amino acids. CDR3 residues: CASRGMPREGQPQHF. The CDR3 DNA sequence: TGTGCCAGCAGAGGAATGCCTAGGGAGGGTCAGCCCCAGCATTTT.

V usage is TRBV6-4 and J usage is TRBJ2-7; D is possibly TRBD1 (6 bases). Looked up from germline, CDR1 is MRHNA and CDR2 is SNTAGT. V lost 6 bases and J 1 base, leaving 13 bases between the germline ends. This CDR3 has 14 amino acids. The CDR3 here is CASRKLGASYEQYF. The CDR3 bases are TGTGCCAGCAGGAAGTTGGGGGCTTCCTACGAGCAGTACTTC.

The chain links TRBV11-3 to TRBJ1-2, with a weak D call TRBD1 (6 bases). The CDR3 totals 14 residues. Trimming took 1 base from V and 2 from J, leaving 8 bases between them. Per germline, CDR1 SGHNT and CDR2 YENEEA. The CDR3 DNA reads as TGTGCCAGCAGCTTAGGGCAGGGGAACTATGGCTACACCTTC. This encodes CASSLGQGNYGYTF.

This chain uses TRBV7-2 with TRBJ2-7, with 9 bases aligning to TRBD1. After removal of 4 bases from V and 4 bases from J, the junction contained 11 bases not matched to a gene. The CDR3 runs to 16 residues. Per the germline V gene, CDR1 is SGHTA and CDR2 is FQGNSA. In nucleotides, the CDR3 is TGTGCCAGCAGCTCTCCTACAGGGGGCGCGAATTACGAGCAGTACTTC. Its translation: CASSSPTGGANYEQYF.